This T cell receptor (beta chain) was documented in a study of OX40 agonist ivuxolimab in advanced cancers. Study outcomes and limitations: The mean number of expanded clones was higher in CD8+ T cells than in CD4+.

Some clones are missing from TCRdb's copy, which holds only in-frame ones; the method was immunoSEQ multiplex PCR. The sample carries tens of thousands of clones, around 92% recorded once. Autoimmune disease history or systemic immunosuppression led to patient exclusion. Turning to this clone: Its antigen is still unknown.

This CDR3 is built from 15 residues. Germline V gene data show CDR1 as GTSNPN and CDR2 as SVGIG (reference sequence). V was trimmed by 0 bases and J by 4 bases, leaving 13 bases between them. The sequenced sample was CD4+ or CD8+ T cells sorted from blood, obtained in a trial of the OX40 agonist ivuxolimab. The receptor comes from an adult with an advanced solid tumor such as melanoma, head and neck, liver or kidney cancer. V usage is TRBV30 and J usage is TRBJ2-1; D may be TRBD1 (6 bases). The CDR3 region is CAWSVRQVSYNEQFF. The CDR3 DNA reads as TGTGCCTGGAGTGTAAGACAGGTCTCTTACAATGAGCAGTTCTTC.